The 17 T cell receptor beta chains below come from one sample, sequenced in a study of memory CD4+ T cells and cytomegalovirus serostatus. The sort gate was single viable CD3+CD4+CD8-CD45RO+ cells for memory CD4+ T cells. Libraries were prepared by immunoSEQ multiplex PCR; TCRdb keeps only in-frame clonotypes and omits some of them. The sample holds 50,000 to 65,000 clones, about 74% seen once. The sample comprised memory CD4+ T cells from blood. These receptors were obtained from an adult in good health and CMV-seronegative.

The sample holds a few counts of this clone. The chain employs TRBV11-2 and TRBJ1-2, with D unresolved. Trimming shortened V by 0 bases and J by 7 bases, and 9 bases separated the two germline ends. CDR1 is SGHAT, CDR2 FQNNGV, per germline. The CDR3 runs to 13 residues. CDR3 sequence (DNA): TGTGCCAGCAGCTTAGAACAGTACCCTGGCTACACCTTC. Its translation is CASSLEQYPGYTF. Full variable domain (outside the CDR3, taken from reference TRBV11-2 and TRBJ1-2): EAGVAQSPRYKIIEKRQSVAFWCNPISGHATLYWYQQILGQGPKLLIQFQNNGVVDDSQLPKDRFSAERLKGVDSTLKIQPAKLEDSAVYLCASSLEQYPGYTFGSGTRLTVV.

The chain joins TRBV19 to TRBJ1-6, with 9 nucleotides matching TRBD1. V trimming: 4 bases; J trimming: 8 bases; junction bases outside the gene matches: 12. Per germline, CDR1 LNHDA and CDR2 SQIVND (reference sequence). This CDR3 spans 17 amino acids. CDR3: CASSSGSTGQGYSPLHF. The CDR3 region has the DNA TGTGCCAGTAGTAGTGGCTCTACGGGACAGGGTTATTCACCCCTCCACTTT.

This chain uses TRBV6-1 with TRBJ2-7; possibly TRBD2 for D (7 bases). Between the trimmed V and J ends, which lost 4 bases and 7 bases, there was a span of 20 bases. This CDR3 has 15 amino acids. Germline CDR1 and CDR2: MNHNS and SASEGT. CDR3 amino acids: CASSAPWGGRREQYF. As DNA, the CDR3 is TGTGCCAGCAGTGCTCCTTGGGGGGGGCGCAGAGAGCAGTACTTC.

The genes are TRBV19 and TRBJ2-7; TRBD1 agrees at 8 bases. Germline CDR1 reads LNHDA; CDR2 reads SQIVND (reference sequence). Losses at the gene ends were 6 bases for V and 1 base for J; bases not matched to a gene: 2. The CDR3 runs 13 residues. CDR3 sequence reads: CASRTGGSYEQYF. CDR3 sequence (DNA): TGTGCCAGTAGAACAGGGGGATCCTACGAGCAGTACTTC.

In its sample, this clone was seen a few times. The chain uses TRBV30 and TRBJ2-7; no definite D call. The CDR3 totals 16 residues. Trimming shortened V by 0 bases and J by 2 bases, and 17 bases separated the two germline ends. Germline CDR1 is GTSNPN and CDR2 is SVGIG (reference sequence). In DNA form, the CDR3 reads TGTGCCTGGAGTGTAGAACCGAGGACGGTAACCTACGAGCAGTACTTC. Translated, it gives CAWSVEPRTVTYEQYF.

This sequence joins TRBV7-9 and TRBJ2-1; TRBD1 or TRBD2 may be the D gene (6 bases each). The CDR3 has 15 amino acids. Germline lookup yields CDR1 SEHNR and CDR2 FQNEAQ (reference sequence). V lost 5 bases to trimming and J lost 0 bases, with 11 bases between them. CDR3 loop: CASSPGAGSYNEQFF. The CDR3 DNA reads TGTGCCAGCAGCCCGGGGGCGGGCTCCTACAATGAGCAGTTCTTC.

The chain couples TRBV25-1 to TRBJ1-6; TRBD1 matches 7 bases. CDR1 and CDR2 from the germline V gene are MGHDK and SYGVNS. The V and J ends lost 6 bases and 18 bases, in that order; junction bases with no gene match: 5. CDR3 length equals 10 residues. The CDR3 here is CASRDRTGHF. CDR3 DNA sequence: TGTGCCAGCAGAGACAGGACAGGCCACTTT.

The rearrangement links TRBV4-3 to TRBJ2-5, with 7 bases aligning to TRBD2. The V segment lost 0 bases and the J segment 3 bases; nucleotides outside the gene matches: 4. Germline V CDR1 and CDR2: LGHNA, YSLEER. This CDR3 is 15 amino acids long. In DNA form, the CDR3 reads TGCGCCAGCAGCCAAGATACTAGCGTTGAAGAGACCCAGTACTTC. It specifies CASSQDTSVEETQYF.

The V and J genes are TRBV7-2 and TRBJ2-3, with D perhaps matching TRBD2 (5 bases). From germline, CDR1 is SGHTA and CDR2 FQGNSA. The CDR3 runs 14 residues. Trimming left V 5 bases short and J 4 bases short, with 13 bases between. CDR3 in amino acids: CASSPDLVADTQYF. Here the CDR3 DNA reads TGTGCCAGCAGCCCGGACTTGGTAGCAGATACGCAGTATTTT.

This chain uses TRBV14 with TRBJ2-1; a weak D match, TRBD2 (6 bases). The CDR3 runs 18 residues. With 0 bases removed from V and 7 bases from J, the gap between germline ends came to 22 bases. The germline V gene has CDR1 SGHDN and CDR2 FVKESK. The CDR3 is CASSQEGALVGSINEQFF. For the CDR3, the DNA is TGTGCCAGCAGCCAAGAAGGAGCCCTTGTCGGGAGCATTAATGAGCAGTTCTTC.

This chain joins TRBV7-8 and TRBJ2-7; D remains ambiguous. V dropped 2 bases and J dropped 2 bases, with 4 bases sitting between them. The germline V gene encodes CDR1 SGHVS and CDR2 FQNEAQ. The CDR3 runs to 12 residues. CDR3 in DNA: TGTGCCAGCAGCTTAAATCCCTACGAGCAGTACTTC. This translates into CASSLNPYEQYF.

The chain joins TRBV27 to TRBJ2-1; 7 nucleotides agree with TRBD2. This CDR3 has 17 amino acids. The germline CDR1 and CDR2 sequences are MNHEY and SMNVEV (reference sequence). With 5 bases clipped from V and 4 bases from J, the junction kept 14 bases outside the gene matches. The chain's CDR3 is CASSTLGVAGPYNEQFF. The DNA for the CDR3 is TGTGCCAGCAGTACCTTGGGGGTAGCGGGCCCTTACAATGAGCAGTTCTTC.

The chain combines TRBV7-8 with TRBJ1-5; D may be TRBD1 (5 bases). CDR3 length: 15 amino acids. Trimming cost V 5 bases and J 0 bases, with 11 bases left between them. Per germline, CDR1 SGHVS and CDR2 FQNEAQ. The CDR3 nucleotides read TGTGCCAGCAGCCCCTCCGGGGGTAGCAATCAGCCCCAGCATTTT. It encodes CASSPSGGSNQPQHF.

This clone was seen a few times. The rearrangement uses TRBV30 and TRBJ2-5; weak D call: TRBD1 (5 bases). CDR3 length: 13 residues. Trimming removed 1 base at V and 4 bases at J, with 10 bases between. Germline CDR1 and CDR2: GTSNPN and SVGIG (reference sequence). The CDR3 loop reads CAWSEGVVETQYF. The CDR3 bases are TGTGCCTGGAGTGAAGGGGTAGTAGAGACCCAGTACTTC.

This chain connects TRBV25-1 to TRBJ2-5; D is possibly TRBD1 or TRBD2 (5 bases each). The CDR3 is 15 residues long. The V gene lost 6 bases and the J gene lost 5 bases, with 19 bases spanning the gap. Germline-derived CDR1 and CDR2 are MGHDK and SYGVNS. CDR3 residues: CASRGGGNSVETQYF. In nucleotides, the CDR3 is TGTGCCAGCAGGGGTGGGGGTAACTCAGTTGAGACCCAGTACTTC.

This chain joins TRBV30 and TRBJ1-5; TRBD1 aligns across 9 bases. V shed 4 bases and J 4 bases; nucleotides not matched to a gene: 8. Germline loops: CDR1 GTSNPN, CDR2 SVGIG (reference sequence). The CDR3 spans 15 residues. DNA of the CDR3: TGTGCCTGGACTGACGTAGGACAGGGGAATCAGCCCCAGCATTTT. It codes for CAWTDVGQGNQPQHF.

The chain joins TRBV7-2 to TRBJ1-5; TRBD1 matches at 8 bases. Trimming cost V 1 base and J 5 bases; bases outside gene matches: 7. This CDR3 spans 16 amino acids. Germline V CDR1 and CDR2: SGHTA, FQGNSA. CDR3 in amino acids: CASSLGLDRDYQPQHF. The CDR3 DNA reads TGTGCCAGCAGCTTAGGGCTGGACAGGGACTATCAGCCCCAGCATTTT.